This passage covers 13 T cell receptor beta chains from one sample sequenced in a study of blood T cell repertoires in COVID-19. The repertoire was sequenced with immunoSEQ multiplex PCR; TCRdb's copy has only in-frame clones and lacks some. The sample lists around 70,000 clones, 75% seen once, with 20% to 25% in the top ten. Sequenced: peripheral blood. Receptors originate from a man in his 70s with acute or convalescent COVID-19.

J is TRBJ2-2 and V is TRBV4-3; 10 nucleotides agree with TRBD2. Germline V gives CDR1 LGHNA, CDR2 YSLEER. This CDR3 spans 17 amino acids. V dropped 1 base and J dropped 5; count of bases not matched to a gene: 7. Here the CDR3 DNA reads TGCGCCAGCAGCCAAGCGGGGACTAGCGCGGGGACCGGGGAGCTGTTTTTT. Translation: CASSQAGTSAGTGELFF.

The chain joins TRBV29-1 to TRBJ2-7; D might be TRBD2 (5 bases). The germline CDR1 and CDR2 sequences are SQVTM and ANQGSEA. CDR3 size: 13 residues. Trimming left V 6 bases short and J 4 bases short, with 16 bases between. The CDR3 loop reads CSVTPTGIYEQYF. CDR3 in DNA: TGCAGCGTGACCCCTACGGGAATATACGAGCAGTACTTC.

This clone has only one observation. The chain uses TRBV19 and TRBJ1-1; 8 bases map to TRBD1. V lost 1 base to trimming and J lost 5 bases; unmatched junction nucleotides: 9. Per the germline V gene, CDR1 is LNHDA and CDR2 is SQIVND (reference sequence). The CDR3 has 16 residues. This CDR3 is CASSIGLGRGRTEAFF. The CDR3 DNA reads as TGTGCCAGTAGTATAGGCCTTGGCAGGGGGCGAACTGAAGCTTTCTTT.

The J gene is TRBJ1-2, the V gene TRBV27; TRBD1 matches at 7 bases. Germline V gene sequence: CDR1 MNHEY, CDR2 SMNVEV (reference sequence). The trim removed 3 bases at V and 7 bases at J, leaving 5 bases unmatched. The CDR3 sequence is 13 residues long. The CDR3 nucleotides read TGTGCCAGCAGTTTGTGGCAGGGGGTTGGCTACACCTTC. Its protein is CASSLWQGVGYTF.

The sample holds many counts of this clone. This rearrangement joins TRBV12-3 or TRBV12-4 to TRBJ1-2; D is uncertain. The ends were cut back, 6 bases at V and 5 bases at J, with 13 bases in the middle. The CDR3 contains 13 residues. For the CDR3, the DNA is TGTGCCAGCAGATCAGGCCGTCATTATGGCTACACCTTC. Translating it yields CASRSGRHYGYTF.

The chain has TRBV2 and TRBJ2-1; the match to TRBD2 covers 9 bases. CDR3 length: 15 amino acids. Per the germline V gene, CDR1 is SNHLY and CDR2 is FYNNEI. Trimming took 8 bases from V and 2 from J; bases not matched to a gene: 7. The CDR3 DNA sequence: TGTGCCAGCCGTAGGGCGGGAGGGCCCTACAATGAGCAGTTCTTC. It is translated as CASRRAGGPYNEQFF. Drawing the rest from reference TRBV2 and TRBJ2-1, the complete variable domain is EPEVTQTPSHQVTQMGQEVILRCVPISNHLYFYWYRQILGQKVEFLVSFYNNEISEKSEIFDDQFSVERPDGSNFTLKIRSTKLEDSAMYFCASRRAGGPYNEQFFGPGTRLTVL.

The gene calls are TRBV28 and TRBJ2-7; tentative D call: TRBD1 (7 bases). The CDR3 runs 14 residues. The V gene's germline CDR1 is MDHEN and CDR2 SYDVKM. V shed 4 bases and J shed 3 bases, with 13 bases lying between them. CDR3 residues: CASSSGGIIYEQYF. CDR3 DNA sequence: TGTGCCAGCAGTTCAGGGGGGATTATCTACGAGCAGTACTTC.

This chain connects TRBV2 to TRBJ1-6; tentative D call: TRBD1 (5 bases). Trimming cost V 11 bases and J 7 bases, with 15 bases left between them. The CDR3 sequence is 13 residues long. The V gene's germline CDR1 is SNHLY and CDR2 FYNNEI. The DNA for the CDR3 is TGTGCCGGCAAAGGACAAGTAAATTCACCCCTCCACTTT. It translates to CAGKGQVNSPLHF.

In this sample, this clone turned up a few times. The chain links TRBV3-1 (or the pseudogene TRBV3-2) to TRBJ2-7; weak D call: TRBD1 (6 bases). CDR1 and CDR2 from the germline V gene are LGHDT and YNNKEL (reference sequence). The germline V and J ends were trimmed by 4 bases and 6 bases, with 16 bases remaining between them. The length of the CDR3 is 14 residues. The CDR3 sequence: CASSLPGVSREQYF. CDR3 bases: TGTGCCAGCAGCCTCCCAGGGGTCTCCCGCGAGCAGTACTTC.

This clone was counted once. The chain employs TRBV10-2 and TRBJ1-1, with D uncertain. The CDR3 has 14 amino acids. The V end was cut by 4 bases, the J end by 0 bases, with 9 bases between. Germline CDR1 WSHSY, CDR2 SAAADI. The CDR3 region has the DNA TGCGCCAGCAGTGTGTGGCAGTTGAACACTGAAGCTTTCTTT. Protein: CASSVWQLNTEAFF.

V is TRBV27 and J is TRBJ2-2; weak D call: TRBD2 (6 bases). Between the trimmed V and J ends, which lost 3 bases and 2 bases, there was a span of 10 bases. CDR1 is MNHEY, CDR2 SMNVEV, per germline (reference sequence). The CDR3 spans 15 residues. CDR3 sequence (DNA): TGTGCCAGCAGTTTGAGCGGGTCCAACACCGGGGAGCTGTTTTTT. The encoded protein is CASSLSGSNTGELFF.

The chain couples TRBV27 to TRBJ2-3; TRBD2 aligns across 14 bases. The ends lost 9 bases at V and 3 bases at J; junction bases unmatched: 5. Germline CDR1 is MNHEY and CDR2 is SMNVEV (reference sequence). This CDR3 has 15 amino acids. CDR3 residues: CASSRLAGGTDTQYF. CDR3 DNA: TGTGCCAGTTCAAGACTAGCGGGAGGGACAGATACGCAGTATTTT.

About this clone: Other DNA sequences of this sample code for an identical CDR3. The chain carries TRBV3-1 (or the pseudogene TRBV3-2) and TRBJ2-5, with TRBD2 matching over 9 bases. Per the germline V gene, CDR1 is LGHDT and CDR2 is YNNKEL (reference sequence). V shed 0 bases and J 4 bases; nucleotides not matched to a gene: 6. The CDR3 length is 16 residues. The DNA of the CDR3 is TGTGCCAGCAGCCAAGAAGGGGGAGCGGGGGGAGAGACCCAGTACTTC. This codes for CASSQEGGAGGETQYF.